The T cell receptor beta chain under discussion was sequenced for a study of control samples from healthy donors and cancer patients. This table comes from immunoSEQ multiplex PCR, and its TCRdb copy is limited to in-frame clones, with some not included. The sample lists about 120,000 clones; roughly 90% were seen once. CDR3 length equals 14 residues. The V gene end was trimmed by 3 bases and the J gene end by 5 bases; junction bases not matched to a gene: 4. Germline V lookup: CDR1 KGHSH, CDR2 LQKENI. V usage is TRBV18 and J usage is TRBJ2-5; 9 bases are shared with TRBD1. This clonotype was obtained from a man aged 50-59 years in good health. The source material was blood. Here the CDR3 DNA reads TGTGCCAGCTCACCGAACAGGGGGCGGGAGACCCAGTACTTC. Its protein is CASSPNRGRETQYF.